This is a list of T cell receptor beta chains from one sample in a study of beta chain features in type 1 diabetes. Sequencing used immunoSEQ multiplex PCR; TCRdb keeps in-frame clones, though not all of them. The data hold fewer than 70,000 clones, with 60% to 70% observed a single time. Input material: stem cell memory CD4+ T cells from blood. The receptors were sampled from a woman aged 30 to 39 with type 1 diabetes. Both conserved end residues are part of each CDR3. A D gene is named only where the DNA matches it firmly. Size values are once, few and many counts, or a class for expanded clones, and some rows have none.

D,J,V,size,CDR3,DNA
TRBD2,TRBJ2-7,TRBV19,few,CASSIGRASYEQYF,TGTGCCAGTAGTATCGGGAGGGCCTCCTACGAGCAGTACTTC
NA,TRBJ2-1,TRBV29-1,NA,CSVEEVRGENEQFF,TGCAGCGTTGAAGAGGTACGCGGGGAAAATGAGCAGTTCTTC
TRBD2,TRBJ2-7,TRBV7-2,NA,CASSLAREMVYEQYF,TGTGCCAGCAGCTTAGCGCGGGAGATGGTGTACGAGCAGTACTTC
NA,TRBJ1-1,TRBV18,few,CASSPPLRMNTEAFF,TGTGCCAGCTCACCTCCCCTACGCATGAACACTGAAGCTTTCTTT
NA,TRBJ2-7,TRBV4-1,few,CASSLPMAYEQYF,TGCGCCAGCAGCCTGCCTATGGCCTACGAGCAGTACTTC
TRBD1,TRBJ2-2,TRBV9,NA,CASSPPTGTATGELFF,TGTGCCAGCAGCCCCCCGACCGGGACAGCTACCGGGGAGCTGTTTTTT
NA,TRBJ2-3,TRBV2,NA,CALCRDKHTDTQYF,TGTGCCCTCTGCCGGGACAAGCACACAGATACGCAGTATTTT
NA,TRBJ1-2,TRBV5-1,once,CASSLGDEGGYGYTF,TGCGCCAGCAGCTTGGGCGATGAGGGCGGCTATGGCTACACCTTC
TRBD1,TRBJ1-2,TRBV18,once,CASSPQDRGPGYTF,TGTGCCAGCTCACCACAGGACAGGGGGCCTGGCTACACCTTC
NA,TRBJ1-2,TRBV19,few,CASIAPGRENYGYTF,TGTGCCAGTATAGCCCCGGGACGGGAGAACTATGGCTACACCTTC
NA,TRBJ2-7,TRBV19,NA,CASSLRGATYEQYF,TGTGCCAGTAGTCTGCGCGGAGCCACCTACGAGCAGTACTTC
TRBD2,TRBJ2-7,TRBV14,NA,CASSRGTSGTYEQYF,TGTGCCAGCAGCCGCGGGACTAGCGGGACGTACGAGCAGTACTTC
TRBD1,TRBJ1-1,TRBV9,NA,CASSAFRQGQSTEAFF,TGTGCCAGCAGCGCCTTCCGACAGGGCCAGAGCACTGAAGCTTTCTTT
NA,TRBJ1-2,TRBV18,few,CASSPETDFNYGYTF,TGTGCCAGCTCACCAGAGACAGACTTTAACTATGGCTACACCTTC
NA,TRBJ2-7,TRBV5-4,few,CASSRQETYEQYF,TGTGCCAGCAGCCGACAGGAAACCTACGAGCAGTACTTC
TRBD2,TRBJ2-5,TRBV4-1,NA,CASSQETSGVRETQYF,TGCGCCAGCAGCCAGGAAACTAGCGGGGTCCGGGAGACCCAGTACTTC
NA,TRBJ2-5,TRBV19,NA,CASSSGIQETQYF,TGTGCCAGTAGTAGCGGAATCCAAGAGACCCAGTACTTC
NA,TRBJ2-5,TRBV5-1,NA,CASRALLGRETQYF,TGCGCCAGCAGGGCCTTGTTGGGCAGAGAGACCCAGTACTTC
NA,TRBJ2-3,TRBV5-1,NA,CASSLNSVGDTQYF,TGCGCCAGCAGCTTGAATAGCGTTGGAGATACGCAGTATTTT
TRBD1,TRBJ2-7,TRBV2,few,CASSAYRGQSYEQYF,TGTGCCAGCAGTGCCTACAGGGGGCAATCCTACGAGCAGTACTTC
NA,TRBJ1-2,TRBV29-1,NA,CSVAPRQAYGYTF,TGCAGCGTTGCGCCTCGACAGGCCTATGGCTACACCTTC
TRBD1,TRBJ1-3,TRBV4-2,few,CASSQDSAGGYGNTIYF,TGTGCCAGCAGCCAAGATTCAGCAGGGGGATACGGAAACACCATATATTTT
TRBD2,TRBJ2-5,TRBV10-3,NA,CAISLSGGLGETQYF,TGTGCCATCAGCCTATCGGGGGGTCTAGGAGAGACCCAGTACTTC
TRBD2,TRBJ2-1,TRBV9,few,CASSVAGSGSYNEQFF,TGTGCCAGCAGCGTAGCGGGTAGCGGGAGCTACAATGAGCAGTTCTTC
TRBD2,TRBJ2-7,TRBV5-1,NA,CASTLRGGSYYEQYF,TGCGCCAGCACCCTGCGGGGCGGGAGTTACTACGAGCAGTACTTC
TRBD2,TRBJ2-2,TRBV5-4,few,CASSQGTSVRTGELFF,TGTGCCAGCAGCCAAGGGACTAGCGTCCGCACCGGGGAGCTGTTTTTT
NA,TRBJ2-5,TRBV4-1,few,CASSHVQGREETQYF,TGCGCCAGCAGCCATGTGCAAGGGCGGGAAGAGACCCAGTACTTC
TRBD1,TRBJ2-1,TRBV5-1,NA,CASSLEPGQFYNEQFF,TGCGCCAGCAGCTTGGAGCCGGGACAGTTTTACAATGAGCAGTTCTTC
NA,TRBJ2-1,TRBV5-1,NA,CASSFTLVGYNEQFF,TGCGCCAGCAGCTTCACTTTAGTTGGCTACAATGAGCAGTTCTTC
NA,TRBJ2-3,TRBV2,few,CASREGLGTDTQYF,TGTGCCAGCAGGGAGGGCCTTGGGACAGATACGCAGTATTTT
NA,TRBJ1-5,TRBV21-1,NA,CASSKAEGEEGQPQHF,TGTGCCAGCAGCAAAGCAGAAGGGGAGGAGGGTCAGCCCCAGCATTTT
TRBD1,TRBJ1-1,TRBV5-1,once,CASSWTGATEAFF,TGCGCCAGCAGCTGGACAGGAGCCACTGAAGCTTTCTTT
NA,TRBJ2-4,TRBV29-1,NA,CSVDQENIQYF,TGCAGCGTTGACCAGGAAAACATTCAGTACTTC
TRBD2,TRBJ2-5,TRBV14,NA,CASSPGLARPETQYF,TGTGCCAGCAGCCCCGGACTAGCTCGCCCAGAGACCCAGTACTTC
TRBD1,TRBJ1-4,TRBV9,NA,CASSVGTVQEKLFF,TGTGCCAGCAGCGTCGGGACAGTCCAAGAAAAACTGTTTTTT
NA,TRBJ2-7,TRBV9,NA,CASSVTAQSSYEQYF,TGTGCCAGCAGCGTAACAGCACAGAGCTCCTACGAGCAGTACTTC
TRBD1,TRBJ1-2,TRBV11-2,NA,CASSLGQYGYTF,TGTGCCAGCAGCTTGGGACAGTATGGCTACACCTTC
TRBD1,TRBJ2-1,TRBV30,NA,CAVAGTGNEQFF,TGTGCTGTTGCCGGGACAGGCAATGAGCAGTTCTTC
NA,TRBJ2-7,TRBV27,NA,CASSTRSSYEQYF,TGTGCCAGCAGTACCAGGTCCTCCTACGAGCAGTACTTC
NA,TRBJ2-6,TRBV27,NA,CASRRNRVGASAGANVLTF,TGTGCCAGCAGGCGTAACAGGGTGGGGGCTTCGGCTGGGGCCAACGTCCTGACTTTC
NA,TRBJ1-2,TRBV2,NA,CASSEGGGIYGYTF,TGTGCCAGCAGTGAAGGCGGAGGCATCTATGGCTACACCTTC
TRBD1,TRBJ1-2,TRBV5-1,NA,CASSITQGALNYGYTF,TGCGCCAGCAGCATAACACAGGGGGCGCTTAACTATGGCTACACCTTC
TRBD2,TRBJ2-7,TRBV11-1,few,CASSPGLAGSEQYF,TGTGCCAGCAGTCCCGGACTAGCGGGCAGCGAGCAGTACTTC
NA,TRBJ1-2,TRBV5-1,NA,CASSSRTVPGYTF,TGCGCCAGCAGCTCAAGGACAGTCCCTGGCTACACCTTC
NA,TRBJ2-1,TRBV7-3,NA,CASSLAPNFYNEQFF,TGTGCCAGCAGCTTAGCTCCTAACTTCTACAATGAGCAGTTCTTC
NA,TRBJ2-7,TRBV27,NA,CASSFLSGQSYEQYF,TGTGCCAGCAGTTTTCTCAGCGGCCAATCCTACGAGCAGTACTTC